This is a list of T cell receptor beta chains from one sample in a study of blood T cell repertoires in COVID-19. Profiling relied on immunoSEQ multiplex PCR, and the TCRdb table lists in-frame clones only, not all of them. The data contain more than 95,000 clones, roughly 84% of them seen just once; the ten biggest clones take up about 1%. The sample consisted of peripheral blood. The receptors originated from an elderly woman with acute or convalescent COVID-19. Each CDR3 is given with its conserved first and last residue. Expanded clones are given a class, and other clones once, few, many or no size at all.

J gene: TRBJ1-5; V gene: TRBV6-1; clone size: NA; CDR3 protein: CASSEQGYQPQHF
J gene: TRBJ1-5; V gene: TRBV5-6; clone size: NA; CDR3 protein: CASRRWTDYSNQPQHF
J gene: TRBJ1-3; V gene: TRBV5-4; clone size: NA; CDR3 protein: CASSSSREDTIYF
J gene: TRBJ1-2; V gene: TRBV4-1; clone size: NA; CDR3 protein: CASSQPREGQGYTF
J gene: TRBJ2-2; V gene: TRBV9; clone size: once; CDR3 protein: CASSVVASFTGELFF
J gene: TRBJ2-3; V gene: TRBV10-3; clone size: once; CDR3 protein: CATLDRVDTDTQYF
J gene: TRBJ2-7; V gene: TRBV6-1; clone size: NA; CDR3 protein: CASSERGALAYEQYF
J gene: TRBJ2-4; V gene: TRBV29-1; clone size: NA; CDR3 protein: CSVTGGSAALAKNIQYF
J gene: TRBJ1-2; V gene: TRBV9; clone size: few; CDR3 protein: CASSVPGQGCGYTF
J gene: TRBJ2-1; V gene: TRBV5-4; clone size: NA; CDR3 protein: CASSDLRAGNEQFF
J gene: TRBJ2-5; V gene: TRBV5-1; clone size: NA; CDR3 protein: CASSLRDRQETQYF
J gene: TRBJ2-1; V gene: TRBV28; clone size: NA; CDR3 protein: CASSLVGQGSRNEQFF
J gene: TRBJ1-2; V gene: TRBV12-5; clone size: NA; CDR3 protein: CASASGRQGGGYTF
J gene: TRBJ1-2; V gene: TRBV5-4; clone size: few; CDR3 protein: CASSFGDRGSGYTF
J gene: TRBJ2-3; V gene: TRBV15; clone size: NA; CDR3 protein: CATSSRQGAPDTQYF
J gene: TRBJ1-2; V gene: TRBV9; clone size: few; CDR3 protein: CASSSLDRGDYGYTF
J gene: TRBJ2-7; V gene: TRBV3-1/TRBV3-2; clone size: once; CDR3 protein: CASSLGSGSYEQYF
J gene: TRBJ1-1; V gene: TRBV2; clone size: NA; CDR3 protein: CASSDRREGKAFF
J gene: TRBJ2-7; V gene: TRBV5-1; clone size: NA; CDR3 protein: CASSLRTSGDEQYF
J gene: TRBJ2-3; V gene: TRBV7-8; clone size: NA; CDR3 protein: CASSLLPGTSGTDTQYF
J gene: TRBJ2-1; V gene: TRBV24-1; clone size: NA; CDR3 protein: CATSGGVEPNEQFF
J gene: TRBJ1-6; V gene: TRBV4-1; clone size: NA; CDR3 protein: CASSQDGLTNSPLHF